This T cell receptor beta chain was recorded in a study of blood T cell repertoires in COVID-19. Study summary: PBMCs, B-cell-depleted T cells, or T cells provided the cDNA or gDNA that made up the material.

This CDR3 has 13 residues. Germline V gene data show CDR1 as LGHNA and CDR2 as YSLEER. The germline V and J ends were trimmed by 0 bases and 5 bases, with 8 bases remaining between them. The method was immunoSEQ multiplex PCR; TCRdb's version includes in-frame clones alone and lacks a portion of them. The table includes approximately 210,000 clones, 88% detected once. This TCR was sampled from a human donor in a cohort sampled during active COVID-19. The sequenced sample was peripheral blood. The rearrangement links TRBV4-3 to TRBJ2-7; possibly TRBD1 for D (5 bases). The DNA for the CDR3 is TGCGCCAGCAGCCAAGAGGGGCTCCACGAGCAGTACTTC. Translating gives CASSQEGLHEQYF.